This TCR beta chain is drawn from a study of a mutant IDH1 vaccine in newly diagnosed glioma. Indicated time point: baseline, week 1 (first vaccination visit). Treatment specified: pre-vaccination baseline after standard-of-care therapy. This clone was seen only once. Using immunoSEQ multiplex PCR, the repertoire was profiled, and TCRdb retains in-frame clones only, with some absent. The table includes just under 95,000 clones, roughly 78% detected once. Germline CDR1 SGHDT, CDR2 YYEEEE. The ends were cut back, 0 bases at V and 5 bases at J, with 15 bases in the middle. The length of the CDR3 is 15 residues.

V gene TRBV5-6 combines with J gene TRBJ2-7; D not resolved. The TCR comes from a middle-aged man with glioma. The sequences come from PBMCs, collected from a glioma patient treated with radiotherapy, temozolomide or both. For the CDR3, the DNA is TGTGCCAGCAGCTTGGTTGGGCAGCGCCTGAACGAGCAGTACTTC. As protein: CASSLVGQRLNEQYF. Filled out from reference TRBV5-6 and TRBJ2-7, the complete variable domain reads DAGVTQSPTHLIKTRGQQVTLRCSPKSGHDTVSWYQQALGQGPQFIFQYYEEEERQRGNFPDRFSGHQFPNYSSELNVNALLLGDSALYLCASSLVGQRLNEQYFGPGTRLTVT.